A selection of T cell receptor beta chains follows, all from one sample in a study of blood T cell repertoires in COVID-19. Produced via immunoSEQ multiplex PCR; TCRdb's table is partial and in-frame only. The sample lists about 140,000 clones, approximately 86% occurring once. Material for sequencing was peripheral blood. The receptors derive from a man between 65 and 85 years old with acute or convalescent COVID-19. CDR3s include the opening cysteine and the closing phenylalanine or tryptophan. A D gene is named only where the DNA matches it firmly. Rows give clone size only sometimes, using once, few, many, or a class for an expanded clone.

clone_size,v_call,j_call,d_call,cdr3_aa,cdr3_nt
-,TRBV11-2,TRBJ2-7,-,CASTLSRGTYEQYF,TGTGCCAGCACCCTGTCGCGCGGTACCTACGAGCAGTACTTC
once,TRBV29-1,TRBJ1-1,-,CSVAYTEAFF,TGCAGCGTAGCTTACACTGAAGCTTTCTTT
-,TRBV19,TRBJ1-2,-,CASSTQGYYGYTF,TGTGCCAGTAGTACACAGGGTTACTATGGCTACACCTTC
-,TRBV7-2,TRBJ2-2,-,CASSLLGLAAANTGELFF,TGTGCCAGCAGCTTATTAGGGTTAGCGGCCGCGAACACCGGGGAGCTGTTTTTT
once,TRBV28,TRBJ2-2,TRBD1,CASSPWDRSTGELFF,TGTGCCAGCAGTCCGTGGGACAGGTCCACCGGGGAGCTGTTTTTT
-,TRBV6-5,TRBJ2-2,TRBD2,CAIGGTSGSPGELFF,TGTGCCATCGGGGGGACTAGCGGGAGTCCCGGGGAGCTGTTTTTT
-,TRBV19,TRBJ2-5,TRBD2,CASSPLGGGPLQETQYF,TGTGCCAGTAGTCCGCTTGGGGGGGGACCGCTCCAAGAGACCCAGTACTTC
-,TRBV9,TRBJ2-5,-,CASSVERIGQETQYF,TGTGCCAGCAGCGTAGAGCGGATTGGGCAAGAGACCCAGTACTTC
-,TRBV19,TRBJ1-3,-,CASSIADSGNTIYF,TGTGCCAGTAGTATCGCGGACAGCGGAAACACCATATATTTT
-,TRBV28,TRBJ2-1,TRBD2,CASRYSGWSYNEQFF,TGTGCCAGCAGGTATAGCGGGTGGTCCTACAATGAGCAGTTCTTC
-,TRBV6-5,TRBJ1-6,-,CASSFGGRRVHSPLHF,TGTGCCAGCAGTTTCGGGGGGCGTCGGGTGCATTCACCCCTCCACTTT
-,TRBV5-4,TRBJ2-5,-,CASSQLGGETQYF,TGTGCCAGCAGCCAACTTGGCGGAGAGACCCAGTACTTC
-,TRBV25-1,TRBJ2-7,TRBD1,CASSKAQGVDEQYF,TGTGCCAGCAGTAAGGCGCAGGGGGTAGACGAGCAGTACTTC
-,TRBV2,TRBJ2-2,TRBD1,CASSQQGTGELFF,TGTGCCAGCAGTCAACAGGGGACCGGGGAGCTGTTTTTT
-,TRBV27,TRBJ1-3,-,CASSPPGNTIYF,TGTGCCAGCAGCCCTCCTGGAAACACCATATATTTT
-,TRBV28,TRBJ2-7,TRBD2,CASSYTSGRDSRSYEQYF,TGTGCCAGCAGTTATACTAGCGGGAGAGACAGCAGGTCCTACGAGCAGTACTTC
-,TRBV10-3,TRBJ2-7,-,CAISESDGGQRLYEQYF,TGTGCCATCAGTGAGTCCGATGGCGGACAGAGACTCTACGAGCAGTACTTC
-,TRBV12-5,TRBJ1-4,-,CASGLDLGIGKREKLFF,TGTGCTAGTGGTTTGGACCTAGGGATCGGGAAGCGGGAAAAACTGTTTTTT
once,TRBV7-9,TRBJ1-2,-,CASAFFGSGYTF,TGTGCCAGCGCTTTCTTCGGGTCCGGCTACACCTTC
-,TRBV10-3,TRBJ2-1,-,CAISAELNEQFF,TGTGCCATCAGTGCGGAACTAAATGAGCAGTTCTTC
once,TRBV11-3,TRBJ2-7,-,CASSPHPSTGIEQYF,TGTGCCAGCAGCCCTCATCCTTCGACAGGAATCGAGCAGTACTTC
-,TRBV5-1,TRBJ2-2,-,CASSLRTGLNTGELFF,TGCGCCAGCAGCTTGCGTACAGGGTTAAACACCGGGGAGCTGTTTTTT
-,TRBV15,TRBJ1-1,-,CATSREPTLNTEAFF,TGTGCCACCAGCAGAGAGCCGACACTGAACACTGAAGCTTTCTTT
-,TRBV6-2/TRBV6-3,TRBJ2-3,-,CASSYSQITDTQYF,TGTGCCAGCAGTTACTCCCAGATCACAGATACGCAGTATTTT
-,TRBV18,TRBJ1-2,-,CASSPRQPTSNGYGYTF,TGTGCCAGCTCACCACGGCAGCCGACTTCCAATGGGTATGGCTACACCTTC
few,TRBV11-1,TRBJ2-7,-,CASSIGAALYEQYF,TGTGCCAGCAGCATCGGAGCAGCACTCTACGAGCAGTACTTC
-,TRBV9,TRBJ1-3,TRBD1,CASSLSGQDSGNTIYF,TGTGCCAGCAGCCTCAGTGGACAGGATTCTGGAAACACCATATATTTT
once,TRBV2,TRBJ2-7,TRBD2,CASSGERGAGFISYEQYF,TGTGCCAGCAGTGGGGAGCGGGGGGCTGGTTTCATCTCCTACGAGCAGTACTTC
once,TRBV28,TRBJ1-1,-,CASGLGIPSTEAFF,TGTGCCAGCGGACTCGGGATCCCCAGCACTGAAGCTTTCTTT
-,TRBV10-3,TRBJ1-1,TRBD1,CAISESVLGGAGTEAFF,TGTGCCATCAGTGAGTCAGTATTAGGGGGCGCAGGGACTGAAGCTTTCTTT
-,TRBV6-6,TRBJ2-7,TRBD1,CASSGQGQTYEQYF,TGTGCCAGCAGCGGACAGGGACAGACCTACGAGCAGTACTTC
-,TRBV5-4,TRBJ2-6,TRBD2,CASSLVGGAGGTGANVLTF,TGTGCCAGCAGCTTGGTGGGAGGAGCGGGAGGGACTGGGGCCAACGTCCTGACTTTC
-,TRBV5-1,TRBJ2-1,TRBD2,CASSFSGGDYNEQFF,TGCGCCAGCAGCTTTAGCGGGGGAGACTACAATGAGCAGTTCTTC
-,TRBV5-1,TRBJ2-7,TRBD1,CASSRSPAGQAGYEQYF,TGCGCCAGCAGCCGAAGTCCCGCCGGACAGGCGGGCTACGAGCAGTACTTC
-,TRBV7-9,TRBJ2-6,-,CAAPGLTSAGANVLTF,TGTGCCGCCCCGGGACTTACCTCTGCTGGGGCCAACGTCCTGACTTTC
-,TRBV27,TRBJ2-4,TRBD1,CASSLSTGQGRLWNIQYF,TGTGCCAGCAGTCTATCGACCGGACAGGGACGGTTATGGAACATTCAGTACTTC
-,TRBV6-5,TRBJ2-3,-,CASSFGRDTQYF,TGTGCCAGCAGCTTCGGCAGGGATACGCAGTATTTT
-,TRBV7-9,TRBJ2-5,-,CASTSGAVGAQETQYF,TGTGCCAGCACATCAGGGGCTGTAGGGGCCCAAGAGACCCAGTACTTC
-,TRBV2,TRBJ2-5,-,CASSVAGGEGETQYF,TGTGCCAGCAGTGTGGCCGGGGGAGAGGGGGAGACCCAGTACTTC
once,TRBV6-6,TRBJ2-7,-,CASSTGSTYSYEQYF,TGTGCCAGCAGTACAGGGTCTACCTACTCCTACGAGCAGTACTTC
-,TRBV4-2,TRBJ2-7,TRBD2,CASSEGTSGRSEQYF,TGTGCCAGCAGCGAAGGGACTAGCGGGAGGAGTGAGCAGTACTTC